The T cell receptor (beta chain) described here comes from a study of blood T cell repertoires in COVID-19. In the authors' workflow: Estimates of nucleated cell counts were drawn from the amplification of reference gene primers. Data came from immunoSEQ multiplex PCR; TCRdb stores just in-frame clones and leaves some out. D and trimming were read from the DNA, whereas the V and J calls and clone size are those reported in that table. The data show more than 90,000 clones, around 84% seen once. The receptor was isolated from a woman in her 70s with active or convalescent COVID-19. The material sequenced was peripheral blood.

CDR3 nucleotide sequence: TGCGCCAGCAGCCAAGAACCCAGGGTTTGGGAAAAACTGTTTTTT. This translates into CASSQEPRVWEKLFF. V usage is TRBV4-3 and J usage is TRBJ1-4, with a possible D match to TRBD1 (5 bases). Trimming stripped 0 bases from V and 8 bases from J, with 13 bases between. CDR3 size: 15 residues. Germline CDR1 and CDR2: LGHNA and YSLEER.